This T cell receptor beta chain was captured by sequencing in a study of blood T cells in healthy people across ages. Regarding the study as a whole: Lack of knowledge of donor CMV status possibly confounded expanded clonotype changes.

The CDR3 consists of 15 residues. Germline V gene data show CDR1 as ENHRY and CDR2 as SYGVKD. V shed 10 bases, J shed 3 bases, and the junction held 15 bases outside the gene matches. Each sample provided at least 6 micrograms of extracted total RNA. Remarks on this clonotype: Its antigen is not identified.

A second PCR of about 7 to 11 cycles used a sample-barcoded 5' primer and a J-beta primer mix. A single record per CDR3 protein comes from TCRdb applying MiXCR to the 5' RACE reads. The table includes roughly 680,000 distinct CDR3 sequences, 21% detected once. This chain uses TRBV10-3 with TRBJ2-7; TRBD2 aligns across 7 bases. The TCR originated in a man aged 70 or older in good health. Sequenced: blood. The DNA of the CDR3 is TGTGCCACCCACCGGGGGGAGACGGGAGGCTACGAGCAGTACTTC. Its translation: CATHRGETGGYEQYF.